These 24 T cell receptor beta chains share one sample of origin, sequenced in a study of Graves' ophthalmopathy and Graves' hyperthyroidism. For repertoire sequencing, the TCR beta CDR3 regions were amplified from RNA transcripts. Scientists carried out first-round RT-PCR using HTBI primers and then a second-round multiplex PCR. TCRdb reanalysed the multiplex PCR reads using MiXCR and keeps one entry per CDR3 protein. The sample consists of roughly 1.1 million distinct CDR3 sequences, about two fifths of them appearing once. The sample comprised peripheral blood or thyroid tissue (not recorded which). The receptor set was obtained from an adult man with Graves' hyperthyroidism.

This clonotype was detected ten times or more. The chain has TRBV7-2 and TRBJ1-2; D gene unclear. The V end was cut by 7 bases, the J end by 6 bases, with 18 bases between. From germline, CDR1 is SGHTA and CDR2 FQGNSA. The CDR3 length is 14 residues. For the CDR3, the DNA is TGTGCCAGCACCCCCGGCGGGAGGTACGATGGCTACACCTTC. Amino acid sequence: CASTPGGRYDGYTF.

J is TRBJ2-5 and V is TRBV10-2; D may correspond to TRBD1 or TRBD2 (6 bases each). The CDR3 runs 14 residues. The V end was cut by 10 bases, the J end by 5 bases, with 20 bases between. Germline CDR1 reads WSHSY; CDR2 reads SAAADI. The CDR3 sequence: CAIRGRGAGETQYF. CDR3 coding DNA: TGCGCCATAAGGGGAAGGGGGGCGGGGGAGACCCAGTACTTC.

This clonotype was picked up many times. V gene TRBV2 combines with J gene TRBJ1-5; 7 bases align to TRBD1. Germline V lookup: CDR1 SNHLY, CDR2 FYNNEI. Trimming took 4 bases from V and 3 from J; bases not matched to a gene: 3. There are 14 residues in the CDR3. The CDR3 bases are TGTGCCAGCAGTGGGACAGGATTCAATCAGCCCCAGCATTTT. Amino acid sequence: CASSGTGFNQPQHF.

Of note for this clonotype: This may arise from a read error, as a much more abundant clone is one base away. The V and J genes are TRBV5-1 and TRBJ2-7; possibly TRBD1 or TRBD2 for D (7 bases each). V lost 1 base and J lost 1, with 12 bases in between. Per the germline V gene, CDR1 is SGHRS and CDR2 is YFSETQ. The CDR3 extends over 15 amino acids. The CDR3 spells CASSLCGGQSYEQYF. CDR3 bases: TGCGCCAGCAGCTTGTGCGGGGGACAGTCCTACGAGCAGTACTTC. Looking up the rest from reference TRBV5-1 and TRBJ2-7 gives the full variable domain: KAGVTQTPRYLIKTRGQQVTLSCSPISGHRSVSWYQQTPGQGLQFLFEYFSETQRNKGNFPGRFSGRQFSNSRSEMNVSTLELGDSALYLCASSLCGGQSYEQYFGPGTRLTVT.

This clonotype has a handful of counts. The chain is built from TRBV5-1 and TRBJ2-2; D is undetermined. The CDR3 totals 14 residues. The V gene lost 0 bases and the J gene lost 5 bases, with 8 bases spanning the gap. Germline V gene sequence: CDR1 SGHRS, CDR2 YFSETQ. The CDR3 reads CASSLESETGELFF. Here the CDR3 DNA reads TGCGCCAGCAGCTTGGAGTCCGAGACCGGGGAGCTGTTTTTT.

Of note for this clonotype: This sequence may be a read error, since a much larger clone differs from it by one base. The chain uses TRBV12-3 or TRBV12-4 and TRBJ1-1, with 7 nucleotides matching TRBD1. V lost 7 bases and J lost 6; bases outside the gene matches: 8. CDR3 length equals 13 residues. The CDR3: CASNRQGGSEAFF. CDR3 nucleotides: TGTGCCAGCAATAGACAGGGAGGATCTGAAGCTTTCTTT.

This chain connects TRBV20-1 to TRBJ1-5; D is perhaps TRBD1 (6 bases). The CDR3 is 13 residues long. Germline V CDR1 and CDR2: DFQATT, SNEGSKA (reference sequence). Trimming took off 8 bases at V and 2 bases at J, with 13 bases between the two ends. The CDR3 DNA reads as TGCAGTTTAGGGGGGGACGGCAATCAGCCCCAGCATTTT. As protein: CSLGGDGNQPQHF.

V gene TRBV5-1 combines with J gene TRBJ2-7; D is ambiguous. The V gene's germline CDR1 is SGHRS and CDR2 YFSETQ. Deletions cut 5 bases from V and 2 bases from J, with 11 bases between. This CDR3 contains 13 residues. CDR3 coding DNA: TGCGCCAGCAGTCCCCAAAGCGCCTACGAGCAGTACTTC. The encoded protein is CASSPQSAYEQYF.

Comments on this clonotype: In this CDR3 the conserved last residue, phenylalanine or tryptophan, is missing, so a read error is likely. The V gene is TRBV3-1, the J gene TRBJ2-5; D tentatively fits TRBD1 or TRBD2 (7 bases each). The CDR3 length is 13 residues. Germline V gives CDR1 LGHDT, CDR2 YNNKEL (reference sequence). Trimming cost V 8 bases and J 5 bases, with 15 bases left between them. The CDR3 loop reads CASSQGGRETQYL. The CDR3 nucleotides read TGTGCCAGCTCCCAGGGGGGGAGGGAGACCCAGTACCTC.

The sample holds one count of this clonotype. The conserved phenylalanine or tryptophan is not found at the CDR3 terminus, so this likely reflects a read error. This chain connects TRBV10-3 to TRBJ1-5; 7 bases agree with TRBD1. Germline CDR1 ENHRY, CDR2 SYGVKD. V was clipped by 4 bases and J by 7 bases; unmatched bases: 4. The CDR3 is 13 residues long. Written as DNA, the CDR3 is TGTGCCATCAGTGGACAGGGAGGACAGCCCCAGCATCTT. Translating gives CAISGQGGQPQHL.

V and J are TRBV7-9 and TRBJ2-5; D is perhaps TRBD2 (6 bases). Germline lookup yields CDR1 SEHNR and CDR2 FQNEAQ (reference sequence). This CDR3 spans 13 amino acids. Trimming removed 4 bases at V and 5 bases at J, with 11 bases between. Written as DNA, the CDR3 is TGTGCCAGCAGCTCTGCGGGGACGGAGACCCAGTACTTC. Translating gives CASSSAGTETQYF. Full variable domain (remainder filled in from reference TRBV7-9 and TRBJ2-5): DTGVSQNPRHKITKRGQNVTFRCDPISEHNRLYWYRQTLGQGPEFLTYFQNEAQLEKSRLLSDRFSAERPKGSFSTLEIQRTEQGDSAMYLCASSSAGTETQYFGPGTRLLVL.

This clonotype was seen a few times. This sequence joins TRBV13 and TRBJ1-2, with 7 bases matching TRBD1. This CDR3 spans 15 amino acids. Trimming at V came to 5 bases and at J to 0 bases, leaving 6 bases not matched to a gene. The germline CDR1 and CDR2 sequences are PRHDT and FYEKMQ (reference sequence). The DNA of the CDR3 is TGTGCCAGCAGCCACCGGGACAGCACTAACTATGGCTACACCTTC. Amino acid sequence: CASSHRDSTNYGYTF.

The genes are TRBV7-2 and TRBJ2-5, with D perhaps being TRBD1 or TRBD2 (5 bases each). The CDR3 is 17 amino acids. Between the trimmed V and J ends, which lost 6 bases and 4 bases, there was a span of 24 bases. The germline CDR1 and CDR2 sequences are SGHTA and FQGNSA. The DNA of the CDR3 is TGTGCCAGCAGGCCGAGTGGCTACGGGACCAGGCGAGAGACCCAGTACTTC. Residues: CASRPSGYGTRRETQYF.

V and J are TRBV10-2 and TRBJ1-2; perhaps TRBD1 as D (6 bases). The CDR3 contains 16 residues. Trimming removed 8 bases from V and 2 bases from J, with 21 bases in between. CDR1 WSHSY and CDR2 SAAADI come from the germline V gene. CDR3 coding DNA: TGCGCCAGCTACGAGCCGGACAGTCTTTTAAACTATGGCTACACCTTC. As protein: CASYEPDSLLNYGYTF.

This clonotype was recorded at least ten times. The chain carries TRBV29-1 and TRBJ2-5; 12 bases map to TRBD1. With 0 bases clipped from V and 5 bases from J, the junction kept 16 bases outside the gene matches. The CDR3 spans 19 residues. CDR1 and CDR2 from the germline V gene are SQVTM and ANQGSEA. CDR3 protein: CSVEDRFETGTGGRETQYF. CDR3 coding DNA: TGCAGCGTTGAAGATCGGTTCGAAACCGGGACAGGGGGCAGGGAGACCCAGTACTTC. The entire variable domain, with the rest obtained from reference TRBV29-1 and TRBJ2-5, is as follows: SAVISQKPSRDICQRGTSLTIQCQVDSQVTMMFWYRQQPGQSLTLIATANQGSEATYESGFVIDKFPISRPNLTFSTLTVSNMSPEDSSIYLCSVEDRFETGTGGRETQYFGPGTRLLVL.

The gene calls are TRBV7-9 and TRBJ2-5; 7 bases are shared with TRBD2. CDR3 length: 12 residues. Germline assignment: CDR1 SEHNR and CDR2 FQNEAQ (reference sequence). Germline trimming cut 6 bases from V and 9 bases from J; bases unmatched to any gene: 7. CDR3: CASSHPREAQYF. CDR3 coding DNA: TGTGCCAGCAGTCACCCCCGGGAGGCCCAGTACTTC.

This clonotype has a count of ten or more. This chain connects TRBV7-2 to TRBJ2-7; no firm D call. The ends were cut back, 1 base at V and 5 bases at J, with 6 bases in the middle. Per germline, CDR1 SGHTA and CDR2 FQGNSA. The CDR3 extends over 12 amino acids. The CDR3 bases are TGTGCCAGCAGCTTAGTACTTCACGAGCAGTACTTC. Translated: CASSLVLHEQYF.

This clonotype was recorded many times. The chain links TRBV15 to TRBJ1-2, with D unresolved. This CDR3 has 15 residues. The germline gives CDR1 LNHNV, CDR2 YYDKDF (reference sequence). Trimming removed 4 bases at V and 6 bases at J, with 18 bases between. CDR3 sequence reads: CATSMALLPDHGYTF. CDR3 DNA: TGTGCCACCAGCATGGCCTTGTTGCCAGACCATGGCTACACCTTC.

This clonotype was counted many times. The chain links TRBV7-2 to TRBJ1-3; D is undetermined. This CDR3 has 16 amino acids. Trimming pared 5 bases from V and 0 bases from J, leaving 14 bases between. Germline assignment: CDR1 SGHTA and CDR2 FQGNSA. In nucleotides, the CDR3 is TGTGCCAGCAGCCCGCAGGTCCTAAACTCTGGAAACACCATATATTTT. Translation: CASSPQVLNSGNTIYF. Full variable domain (missing parts from reference TRBV7-2 and TRBJ1-3): GAGVSQSPSNKVTEKGKDVELRCDPISGHTALYWYRQSLGQGLEFLIYFQGNSAPDKSGLPSDRFSAERTGGSVSTLTIQRTQQEDSAVYLCASSPQVLNSGNTIYFGEGSWLTVV.

Only a few counts were recorded for this clonotype. The rearrangement uses TRBV4-3 and TRBJ2-7; D gene unclear. CDR1 and CDR2 (germline): LGHNA, YSLEER. Trimming pared 0 bases from V and 6 bases from J, leaving 6 bases between. This CDR3 comprises 12 residues. The CDR3 reads CASSQEGSEQYF. The DNA of the CDR3 is TGCGCCAGCAGCCAAGAAGGATCCGAGCAGTACTTC.

This clonotype came up a few times. The V and J genes are TRBV5-6 and TRBJ2-7, with 14 positions matching TRBD2. This CDR3 has 15 amino acids. J lost 7 bases, V lost 5 bases, and 8 bases had no gene match. Germline V gives CDR1 SGHDT, CDR2 YYEEEE. Written as DNA, the CDR3 is TGTGCCAGCAGGCGACTAGCGGGAGGGCTCGGTGAGCAGTACTTC. This sequence encodes CASRRLAGGLGEQYF.

This clonotype was observed at least ten times. V gene TRBV15 combines with J gene TRBJ2-5; weak D call: TRBD2 (5 bases). Looked up from germline, CDR1 is LNHNV and CDR2 is YYDKDF (reference sequence). The CDR3 extends over 14 amino acids. Trimming took 2 bases from V and 7 from J, leaving 14 bases between them. The CDR3 protein is CATSRSRTLVTQYF. In nucleotides, the CDR3 is TGTGCCACCAGCAGATCGAGGACTCTGGTGACCCAGTACTTC. Supplemented by reference TRBV15 and TRBJ2-5, the full variable domain reads DAMVIQNPRYQVTQFGKPVTLSCSQTLNHNVMYWYQQKSSQAPKLLFHYYDKDFNNEADTPDNFQSRRPNTSFCFLDIRSPGLGDTAMYLCATSRSRTLVTQYFGPGTRLLVL.

This clonotype has a count of ten or more. The chain combines TRBV7-9 with TRBJ1-4, with D possibly TRBD1 on 6 matching bases. CDR1 is SEHNR and CDR2 is FQNEAQ in the germline V gene (reference sequence). The CDR3 runs to 15 residues. Deletions cut 5 bases from V and 3 bases from J, with 13 bases between. CDR3 amino acids: CASSLEGVANEKLFF. The CDR3 DNA reads as TGTGCCAGCAGCCTGGAGGGGGTCGCTAATGAAAAACTGTTTTTT.

The gene calls are TRBV7-8 and TRBJ2-3; D perhaps matches TRBD1 (6 bases). CDR1 is SGHVS and CDR2 is FQNEAQ in the germline V gene. The CDR3 is made up of 16 amino acids. V lost 4 bases to trimming and J lost 2 bases, with 16 bases between them. CDR3 in DNA: TGTGCCAGCAGCTCGACTCAGAGGACAGACACAGATACGCAGTATTTT. It translates to CASSSTQRTDTDTQYF.